The 18 T cell receptor beta chains in this list originate from one sample, sequenced in a study of siplizumab effects on memory and regulatory T cells (dated by TCRdb to the late 2010s). Receptors were amplified or captured by the immunoSEQ multiplex PCR assay. TCRdb carries this immuneACCESS record with in-frame sequences only. Its versions omit some clonotypes, under half of them owing to an unresolved V gene in the studies checked, with the rest unexplained. The table for this sample lists 60,000 to 80,000 clones; 75% to 90% of them were counted only once. Together, the top ten hold roughly 3.8% of the sample. Sequenced: memory CD4+ T cells sorted from blood. The cell subset or site label on this specimen signifies: unstimulated CD4+ memory T cells. The source of these receptors is a human donor in good health.

Concerning this clone itself: The junction does not match germline at one end; this may be a read error. The sample holds other DNA sequences that translate to the same CDR3. V usage is TRBV29-1 and J usage is TRBJ1-5; D is perhaps TRBD1 (6 bases). The CDR3 runs 13 residues. In germline, CDR1 is SQVTM, CDR2 ANQGSEA. CDR3 bases: TGCAGCGTGGTAGGGGACACAAATCAACCCCAGCATTTT. Protein: CSVVGDTNQPQHF.

This clone was observed a few times. V is TRBV30 and J is TRBJ2-6; either TRBD1 or TRBD2 may supply D (5 bases each). The CDR3 covers 14 residues. The germline CDR1 and CDR2 sequences are GTSNPN and SVGIG (reference sequence). V lost 2 bases and J lost 4, with 9 bases in between. The CDR3 is CAWSWDVGANVLTF. The CDR3 DNA sequence: TGTGCCTGGAGTTGGGACGTCGGGGCCAACGTCCTGACTTTC.

This clone was counted between two and nine times. The chain links TRBV6-5 to TRBJ1-2; 10 bases are a match to TRBD1. Germline-derived CDR1 and CDR2 are MNHEY and SVGAGI. The CDR3 covers 15 residues. Trimming took 6 bases from V and 8 from J; bases not matched to a gene: 12. CDR3 amino acids: CASSSIGQGVWGYTF. The CDR3 DNA reads TGTGCCAGCAGCTCTATTGGACAGGGGGTATGGGGCTACACCTTC.

This clone showed up just once. V usage is TRBV5-6 and J usage is TRBJ2-1; no firm D call. The germline V and J ends were trimmed by 0 bases and 1 base, with 8 bases remaining between them. The germline V gene encodes CDR1 SGHDT and CDR2 YYEEEE. This CDR3 is built from 15 residues. Here the CDR3 reads CASSLEPQSYNEQFF. Here the CDR3 DNA reads TGTGCCAGCAGCTTGGAGCCCCAATCCTACAATGAGCAGTTCTTC.

There are a few counts of this clone. This rearrangement joins TRBV6-6 to TRBJ1-2, with D possibly matching TRBD1 (5 bases). Trimming cost V 2 bases and J 8 bases, with 15 bases left between them. Germline assignment: CDR1 MNHNY and CDR2 SVGAGI (reference sequence). CDR3 length: 14 residues. The CDR3 reads CASSYPDSLKGYTF. The CDR3 nucleotides read TGTGCCAGCAGTTACCCAGACAGTCTAAAAGGCTACACCTTC.

This chain connects TRBV5-1 to TRBJ2-2; the D gene is possibly TRBD1 (5 bases). Germline lookup yields CDR1 SGHRS and CDR2 YFSETQ. The CDR3 sequence is 14 residues long. The V and J ends lost 4 bases and 5 bases respectively, with 12 bases between them. The CDR3 bases are TGCGCCAGCAGCCCCAACCAGGGAACCGGGGAGCTGTTTTTT. Its translation is CASSPNQGTGELFF.

The chain is built from TRBV5-1 and TRBJ2-3; D is perhaps TRBD1 or TRBD2 (7 bases each). The length of the CDR3 is 17 residues. The germline V gene encodes CDR1 SGHRS and CDR2 YFSETQ. The V gene lost 3 bases and the J gene lost 2 bases, with 19 bases spanning the gap. The CDR3 sequence: CASSSRGGQRSTDTQYF. CDR3 bases: TGCGCCAGCAGCTCTAGGGGGGGACAGAGGTCCACAGATACGCAGTATTTT.

The V call is TRBV6-1, the J call TRBJ1-1, with 11 nucleotides matching TRBD1. This CDR3 is 16 amino acids long. V lost 4 bases, J lost 4 bases, and 8 bases stayed unmatched. Germline CDR1 reads MNHNS; CDR2 reads SASEGT. Written as DNA, the CDR3 is TGTGCCAGCAGTGTGGACAGGGGGCGCCTCGGCACTGAAGCTTTCTTT. It codes for CASSVDRGRLGTEAFF.

This clone was seen a handful of times. The rearrangement joins TRBV7-2 to TRBJ2-2; 10 bases agree with TRBD2. V shed 5 bases, J shed 2 bases, and the junction held 8 bases outside the gene matches. The CDR3 covers 17 residues. The germline gives CDR1 SGHTA, CDR2 FQGNSA. CDR3 DNA sequence: TGTGCCAGCAGCCATCCTAGCGGGGGCCGCAACACCGGGGAGCTGTTTTTT. It encodes CASSHPSGGRNTGELFF.

The genes are TRBV7-8 and TRBJ2-7, with a tentative D call TRBD2 (8 bases). V shed 5 bases and J shed 4 bases, with 15 bases lying between them. This CDR3 spans 14 amino acids. Per the germline V gene, CDR1 is SGHVS and CDR2 is FQNEAQ. The CDR3 DNA is TGTGCCAGCAGCAGTAGCGGGGACAGATACGAGCAGTACTTC. This gives the protein CASSSSGDRYEQYF.

This rearrangement joins TRBV19 to TRBJ2-3; D gene ambiguous. Trimming cost V 9 bases and J 0 bases, with 10 bases left between them. CDR1 and CDR2 (germline): LNHDA, SQIVND (reference sequence). This CDR3 is built from 13 residues. The CDR3 nucleotides are TGTGCCAGCGAATACTCTAGCACAGATACGCAGTATTTT. This sequence encodes CASEYSSTDTQYF.

This clone occurred once. The V call is TRBV2, the J call TRBJ1-3, with D tentatively TRBD1 (6 bases). The germline gives CDR1 SNHLY, CDR2 FYNNEI. V was cut by 3 bases and J by 5 bases, with 11 bases left in between. This CDR3 is built from 14 residues. The CDR3 sequence: CASSDPGDRNTIYF. Written as DNA, the CDR3 is TGTGCCAGCAGTGATCCCGGGGACAGAAACACCATATATTTT.

The chain couples TRBV4-1 to TRBJ1-3, with D perhaps matching TRBD1 (5 bases). Looked up from germline, CDR1 is MGHRA and CDR2 is YSYEKL. Trimming took 3 bases from V and 0 from J, leaving 15 bases between them. The CDR3 is 17 amino acids. CDR3 sequence: CASSHGLGRSSGNTIYF. The CDR3 DNA is TGCGCCAGCAGCCACGGTTTGGGACGGAGCTCTGGAAACACCATATATTTT.

V usage is TRBV6-5 and J usage is TRBJ1-2; D is unclear. The CDR3 is 11 residues long. V was trimmed by 2 bases and J by 3 bases, leaving 1 base between them. Germline assignment: CDR1 MNHEY and CDR2 SVGAGI. CDR3 nucleotide sequence: TGTGCCAGCAGTTACGACTATGGCTACACCTTC. This sequence encodes CASSYDYGYTF.

The V and J genes are TRBV5-1 and TRBJ2-3, with a weak D call TRBD1 (6 bases). V was shortened by 0 bases and J by 1 base, with 12 bases between the two germline ends. CDR1 SGHRS and CDR2 YFSETQ come from the germline V gene. This CDR3 has 16 amino acids. CDR3 in amino acids: CASSLDVGAGTDTQYF. CDR3 in DNA: TGCGCCAGCAGCTTGGATGTGGGGGCCGGCACAGATACGCAGTATTTT.

The rearrangement links TRBV15 to TRBJ2-5; 8 bases map to TRBD2. Unmatched junction bases numbered 5, after V lost 5 bases and J lost 0 bases. The CDR3 contains 15 residues. Germline CDR1 is LNHNV and CDR2 is YYDKDF (reference sequence). CDR3 protein: CATSGRGVYQETQYF. The CDR3 DNA follows: TGTGCCACCAGCGGGCGGGGGGTGTACCAAGAGACCCAGTACTTC.

V gene TRBV11-2 combines with J gene TRBJ2-5; D gene uncertain. V lost 5 bases and J lost 2, with 6 bases in between. From germline, CDR1 is SGHAT and CDR2 FQNNGV. CDR3 size: 12 residues. This chain's CDR3 is CASSVLQETQYF. CDR3 in DNA: TGTGCCAGCAGCGTTCTACAAGAGACCCAGTACTTC.

This clone was counted a single time. The chain carries TRBV11-3 and TRBJ2-2; TRBD1 matches 7 bases. CDR3 size: 15 residues. The germline gives CDR1 SGHNT, CDR2 YENEEA. V gave up 5 bases and J gave up 6 bases; unmatched junction bases: 9. The CDR3 sequence: CASSPSRGPAGELFF. The DNA for the CDR3 is TGTGCCAGCAGCCCGAGTAGGGGGCCGGCCGGGGAGCTGTTTTTT. Together with reference TRBV11-3 and TRBJ2-2, the CDR3 gives the full variable domain: EAGVVQSPRYKIIEKKQPVAFWCNPISGHNTLYWYLQNLGQGPELLIRYENEEAVDDSQLPKDRFSAERLKGVDSTLKIQPAELGDSAVYLCASSPSRGPAGELFFGEGSRLTVL.